This is a list of T cell receptor beta chains from one sample in a study of identical twins. Using its own MiXCR run on the 5' RACE reads, TCRdb lists one record per CDR3 protein. Among around 450,000 distinct CDR3 sequences listed, 12% to 15% were seen once. The same sample was also studied in work on yellow fever vaccine responses in identical twins.

The sample comprised CD4+ T cells sorted from blood. These receptors originate from a woman between 18 and 30 years old in good health. The CDR3 runs from the conserved cysteine through the conserved F or W. The order of the fields is clone size, D gene, J gene, V gene, CDR3 protein, CDR3 DNA. The D gene is left open where the match is weak. Clone size appears in some rows only: once, few, many, or a class for an expanded clone.

clone size: .; D gene: TRBD1; J gene: TRBJ2-1; V gene: TRBV25-1; CDR3 protein: CASSDSGQGRSGEQFF; CDR3 DNA: TGTGCCAGCAGTGATTCCGGACAGGGGAGGTCAGGTGAGCAGTTCTTC
clone size: many; D gene: TRBD1; J gene: TRBJ1-5; V gene: TRBV5-1; CDR3 protein: CASSLTGEQPQHF; CDR3 DNA: TGCGCCAGCAGCTTGACAGGGGAACAGCCCCAGCATTTT
clone size: .; D gene: TRBD2; J gene: TRBJ2-5; V gene: TRBV3-1; CDR3 protein: CASSRTSGGPKETQYF; CDR3 DNA: TGTGCCAGCAGTCGGACTAGCGGGGGCCCTAAAGAGACCCAGTACTTC
clone size: few; D gene: .; J gene: TRBJ2-3; V gene: TRBV7-6; CDR3 protein: CASSLSGGWTADTQYF; CDR3 DNA: TGTGCCAGCAGCTTGTCCGGGGGATGGACCGCAGATACGCAGTATTTT
clone size: few; D gene: TRBD1; J gene: TRBJ1-2; V gene: TRBV7-2; CDR3 protein: CASSLVGTALRDTF; CDR3 DNA: TGTGCCAGCAGCTTAGTAGGGACAGCCCTCCGAGATACCTTC
clone size: few; D gene: .; J gene: TRBJ1-6; V gene: TRBV10-3; CDR3 protein: CAIRQDNSPLHF; CDR3 DNA: TGTGCCATCAGACAGGATAATTCACCCCTCCACTTT
clone size: many; D gene: .; J gene: TRBJ2-7; V gene: TRBV20-1; CDR3 protein: CSASGGPPYEQYF; CDR3 DNA: TGCAGTGCTAGTGGGGGACCTCCCTACGAGCAGTACTTC
clone size: .; D gene: .; J gene: TRBJ2-5; V gene: TRBV20-1; CDR3 protein: CSAQGPRATETQYF; CDR3 DNA: TGCAGTGCTCAGGGCCCCAGGGCTACAGAGACCCAGTACTTC
clone size: few; D gene: .; J gene: TRBJ2-1; V gene: TRBV5-1; CDR3 protein: CASSLYSVGGTMEQFF; CDR3 DNA: TGCGCCAGCAGCTTGTACAGTGTGGGCGGAACAATGGAGCAGTTCTTC
clone size: .; D gene: .; J gene: TRBJ2-7; V gene: TRBV19; CDR3 protein: CATRTPSSYEQYF; CDR3 DNA: TGTGCCACCAGGACTCCAAGCTCCTACGAGCAGTACTTC
clone size: few; D gene: TRBD1; J gene: TRBJ2-1; V gene: TRBV15; CDR3 protein: CATSREGQDNEQFF; CDR3 DNA: TGTGCCACCAGCAGAGAGGGACAGGACAATGAGCAGTTCTTC
clone size: many; D gene: TRBD1; J gene: TRBJ1-5; V gene: TRBV12-3/TRBV12-4; CDR3 protein: CASSPTGTGETQPQHF; CDR3 DNA: TGTGCCAGCAGTCCTACTGGGACAGGGGAAACTCAGCCCCAGCATTTT
clone size: few; D gene: TRBD2; J gene: TRBJ2-2; V gene: TRBV24-1; CDR3 protein: CATSDPGGTNTGELFF; CDR3 DNA: TGTGCCACCAGTGACCCGGGGGGAACGAACACCGGGGAGCTGTTTTTT
clone size: .; D gene: .; J gene: TRBJ1-5; V gene: TRBV6-1; CDR3 protein: CASSGLTGLSNQPQHF; CDR3 DNA: TGTGCCAGCAGTGGACTAACAGGGCTCTCCAATCAGCCCCAGCATTTT
clone size: few; D gene: TRBD1; J gene: TRBJ2-1; V gene: TRBV4-3; CDR3 protein: CASCQEQGVWGSPFF; CDR3 DNA: TGCGCCAGCTGCCAAGAACAGGGGGTTTGGGGTAGTCCGTTCTTC
clone size: .; D gene: .; J gene: TRBJ2-1; V gene: TRBV29-1; CDR3 protein: CSSPSGNEQFF; CDR3 DNA: TGCAGCTCGCCTTCCGGGAATGAGCAGTTCTTC
clone size: many; D gene: .; J gene: TRBJ2-5; V gene: TRBV10-2; CDR3 protein: CASNADQETQYF; CDR3 DNA: TGCGCCAGCAATGCGGACCAAGAGACCCAGTACTTC
clone size: many; D gene: .; J gene: TRBJ2-2; V gene: TRBV9; CDR3 protein: CASSVALLNRANTGELFF; CDR3 DNA: TGTGCCAGCAGCGTAGCATTGCTCAACCGAGCGAACACCGGGGAGCTGTTTTTT
clone size: few; D gene: .; J gene: TRBJ2-3; V gene: TRBV10-3; CDR3 protein: CAISEPGVADTQYF; CDR3 DNA: TGTGCCATCAGTGAGCCAGGGGTCGCAGATACGCAGTATTTT
clone size: .; D gene: .; J gene: TRBJ2-6; V gene: TRBV4-3; CDR3 protein: CASSQDPRDTGANVLTF; CDR3 DNA: TGCGCCAGCAGCCAAGATCCCCGGGACACTGGGGCCAACGTCCTGACTTTC
clone size: few; D gene: TRBD1; J gene: TRBJ2-2; V gene: TRBV7-8; CDR3 protein: CASSKRPSTGVNTGELFF; CDR3 DNA: TGTGCCAGCAGCAAAAGGCCCTCTACAGGGGTCAACACCGGGGAGCTGTTTTTT
clone size: many; D gene: .; J gene: TRBJ1-2; V gene: TRBV9; CDR3 protein: CASSVGTRTDYGYTF; CDR3 DNA: TGTGCCAGCAGCGTAGGAACCCGGACAGACTATGGCTACACCTTC
clone size: .; D gene: .; J gene: TRBJ2-3; V gene: TRBV6-1; CDR3 protein: CASSRDPTGTDTQYF; CDR3 DNA: TGTGCCAGCAGCCGTGACCCGACGGGCACAGATACGCAGTATTTT
clone size: few; D gene: .; J gene: TRBJ2-2; V gene: TRBV6-1; CDR3 protein: CASSELGGLTGELFF; CDR3 DNA: TGTGCCAGCAGTGAATTGGGGGGGCTCACCGGGGAGCTGTTTTTT
clone size: few; D gene: .; J gene: TRBJ2-1; V gene: TRBV5-1; CDR3 protein: CASSLLQPGNEQFF; CDR3 DNA: TGCGCCAGCAGCTTGTTACAGCCTGGCAATGAGCAGTTCTTC
clone size: .; D gene: .; J gene: TRBJ2-4; V gene: TRBV7-2; CDR3 protein: CASSLVRGNIQYF; CDR3 DNA: TGTGCCAGCAGCTTAGTCAGGGGTAACATTCAGTACTTC
clone size: few; D gene: .; J gene: TRBJ2-3; V gene: TRBV20-1; CDR3 protein: CSARPQDTQYF; CDR3 DNA: TGCAGTGCTCGCCCACAGGATACGCAGTATTTT
clone size: .; D gene: TRBD2; J gene: TRBJ2-3; V gene: TRBV7-2; CDR3 protein: CASSLDTSGITDTQYF; CDR3 DNA: TGTGCCAGCAGCTTAGATACTAGCGGTATCACAGATACGCAGTATTTT
clone size: many; D gene: .; J gene: TRBJ1-1; V gene: TRBV10-2; CDR3 protein: CASTPSRQKDEAFF; CDR3 DNA: TGCGCCAGCACTCCATCCAGGCAGAAGGATGAAGCTTTCTTT